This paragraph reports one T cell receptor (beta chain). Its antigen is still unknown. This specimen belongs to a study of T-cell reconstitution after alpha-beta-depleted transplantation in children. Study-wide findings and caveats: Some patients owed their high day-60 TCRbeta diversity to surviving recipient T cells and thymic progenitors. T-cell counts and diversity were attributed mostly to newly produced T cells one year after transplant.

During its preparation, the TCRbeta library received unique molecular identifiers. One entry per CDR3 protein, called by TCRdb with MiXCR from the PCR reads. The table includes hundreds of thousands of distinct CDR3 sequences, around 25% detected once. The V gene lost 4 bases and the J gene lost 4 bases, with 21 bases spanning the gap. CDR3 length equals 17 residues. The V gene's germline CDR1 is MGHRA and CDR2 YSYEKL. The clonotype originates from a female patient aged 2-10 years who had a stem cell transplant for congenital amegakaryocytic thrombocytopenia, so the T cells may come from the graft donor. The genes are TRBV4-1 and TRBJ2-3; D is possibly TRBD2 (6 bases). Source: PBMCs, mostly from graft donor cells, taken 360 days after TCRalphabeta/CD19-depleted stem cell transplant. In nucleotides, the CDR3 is TGCGCCAGCAGCCCCGATAGAAGACTAGATGGCGCAGATACGCAGTATTTT. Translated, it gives CASSPDRRLDGADTQYF.